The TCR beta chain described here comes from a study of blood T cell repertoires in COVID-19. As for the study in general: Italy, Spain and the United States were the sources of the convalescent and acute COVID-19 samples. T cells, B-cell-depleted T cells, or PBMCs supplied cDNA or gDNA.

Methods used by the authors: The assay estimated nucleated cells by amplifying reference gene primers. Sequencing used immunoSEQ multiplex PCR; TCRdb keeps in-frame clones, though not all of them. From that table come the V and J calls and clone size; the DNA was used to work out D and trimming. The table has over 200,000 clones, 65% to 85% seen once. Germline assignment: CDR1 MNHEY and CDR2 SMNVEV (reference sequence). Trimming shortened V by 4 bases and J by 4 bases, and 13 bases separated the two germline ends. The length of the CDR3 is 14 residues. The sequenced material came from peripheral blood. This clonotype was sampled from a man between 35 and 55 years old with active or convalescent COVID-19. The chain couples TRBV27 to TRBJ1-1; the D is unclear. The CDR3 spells CASSSVLSSTEAFF. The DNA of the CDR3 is TGTGCCAGCAGTTCCGTCTTGAGTAGCACTGAAGCTTTCTTT.